A single sample gave rise to the 19 T cell receptor beta chains below, sequenced in a study of T cell clones after liver transplantation. The repertoire was sequenced with immunoSEQ multiplex PCR; TCRdb's copy has only in-frame clones and lacks some. The sample yields 45,000 to 55,000 clones, 84% seen once. Sequencing used CD4+ T cells from blood, obtained before liver transplant. These TCRs come from a human donor who received a liver transplant.

This clone has only one observation. This chain links TRBV18 with TRBJ1-1; D not certain. This CDR3 spans 14 amino acids. Germline V gene sequence: CDR1 KGHSH, CDR2 LQKENI. Trimming removed 2 bases at V and 1 base at J, with 8 bases between. The DNA for the CDR3 is TGTGCCAGCTCACCATTACAACAGAACACTGAAGCTTTCTTT. It specifies CASSPLQQNTEAFF.

The V and J genes are TRBV2 and TRBJ1-1, with a tentative D call TRBD1 (6 bases). This CDR3 has 12 amino acids. Trimming took 10 bases from V and 3 from J, leaving 12 bases between them. CDR1 and CDR2 (germline): SNHLY, FYNNEI. For the CDR3, the DNA is TGTGCCACCAGGAGGGGGGACACTGAAGCTTTCTTT. Translation gives CATRRGDTEAFF.

The J gene is TRBJ2-2, the V gene TRBV12-5; possibly TRBD1 or TRBD2 for D (5 bases each). The CDR3 has 19 residues. V shed 1 base and J shed 0 bases, with 18 bases lying between them. Germline V CDR1 and CDR2: LGHNT, FRNRAP. For the CDR3, the DNA is TGTGCTAGTGGTTTGGCACTCTGGCCGGGGCAGGCGAACACCGGGGAGCTGTTTTTT. Its translation: CASGLALWPGQANTGELFF. The full variable domain, its missing parts supplied by reference TRBV12-5 and TRBJ2-2, is DARVTQTPRHKVTEMGQEVTMRCQPILGHNTVFWYRQTMMQGLELLAYFRNRAPLDDSGMPKDRFSAEMPDATLATLKIQPSEPRDSAVYFCASGLALWPGQANTGELFFGEGSRLTVL.

The rearrangement uses TRBV2 and TRBJ2-5, with D hard to call. The CDR3 runs to 13 residues. Deletions cut 0 bases from V and 4 bases from J, with 6 bases between. CDR1 is SNHLY, CDR2 FYNNEI, per germline. The CDR3 reads CASSEARTETQYF. The CDR3 coding sequence is TGTGCCAGCAGTGAAGCGCGCACAGAGACCCAGTACTTC.

V is TRBV6-4 and J is TRBJ1-5; possibly TRBD1 for D (5 bases). V lost 0 bases and J 0 bases, leaving 24 bases between the germline ends. Per the germline V gene, CDR1 is MRHNA and CDR2 is SNTAGT. The CDR3 is 21 residues long. This chain's CDR3 is CASSDSRGRPGLMDSNQPQHF. DNA for the CDR3: TGTGCCAGCAGTGACTCGAGAGGGAGACCGGGACTCATGGATAGCAATCAGCCCCAGCATTTT.

This sequence joins TRBV7-3 and TRBJ2-1; 11 nucleotides align to TRBD2. The CDR3 totals 14 residues. The junction had 3 bases not matched to a gene; V was cut back by 5 bases and J by 6 bases. Germline V CDR1 and CDR2: SGHTA, FQGTGA. CDR3: CASSVAGGRNEQFF. The CDR3 DNA sequence: TGTGCCAGCAGCGTAGCGGGAGGGCGCAATGAGCAGTTCTTC.

The J gene is TRBJ2-5, the V gene TRBV6-5; possibly TRBD1 for D (6 bases). From germline, CDR1 is MNHEY and CDR2 SVGAGI. The V gene lost 6 bases and the J gene lost 5 bases, with 7 bases spanning the gap. This CDR3 is built from 11 residues. The CDR3 region is CASSTGETQYF. The CDR3 region has the DNA TGTGCCAGCAGCACAGGGGAGACCCAGTACTTC.

This clone was observed a single time. The rearrangement links TRBV19 to TRBJ1-2; a weak D match, TRBD1 (6 bases). Germline V lookup: CDR1 LNHDA, CDR2 SQIVND (reference sequence). Trimming took 5 bases from V and 5 from J, leaving 9 bases between them. CDR3 length equals 12 residues. CDR3 DNA sequence: TGTGCCAGTAGTGACAGGACTTATGGCTACACCTTC. This sequence encodes CASSDRTYGYTF. The full variable domain, rest sourced from reference TRBV19 and TRBJ1-2, is DGGITQSPKYLFRKEGQNVTLSCEQNLNHDAMYWYRQDPGQGLRLIYYSQIVNDFQKGDIAEGYSVSREKKESFPLTVTSAQKNPTAFYLCASSDRTYGYTFGSGTRLTVV.

This clone was observed once. The sample holds other DNA sequences that translate to the same CDR3. The chain employs TRBV7-2 and TRBJ1-3, with 8 bases fitting TRBD1. With V trimmed by 5 bases and J by 3 bases, 3 bases remained unmatched. The CDR3 totals 14 residues. Germline V gene sequence: CDR1 SGHTA, CDR2 FQGNSA. Here the CDR3 reads CASSLTGGGNTIYF. For the CDR3, the DNA is TGTGCCAGCAGCCTCACAGGGGGTGGAAACACCATATATTTT.

Only one count was recorded for this clone. This CDR3 reads CAWSAGAGNTIYF. CDR3 DNA: TGTGCCTGGAGTGCAGGGGCTGGAAACACCATATATTTT. The gene calls are TRBV30 and TRBJ1-3; TRBD1 might be the D (6 bases). The ends were cut back, 1 base at V and 2 bases at J, with 6 bases in the middle. The CDR3 covers 13 residues. From germline, CDR1 is GTSNPN and CDR2 SVGIG (reference sequence). Full variable domain (remainder filled in from reference TRBV30 and TRBJ1-3): SQTIHQWPATLVQPVGSPLSLECTVEGTSNPNLYWYRQAAGRGLQLLFYSVGIGQISSEVPQNLSASRPQDRQFILSSKKLLLSDSGFYLCAWSAGAGNTIYFGEGSWLTVV.

This chain links TRBV27 with TRBJ2-5; 11 nucleotides agree with TRBD2. Trimming at V came to 6 bases and at J to 3 bases, leaving 3 bases not matched to a gene. The CDR3 spans 14 residues. From germline, CDR1 is MNHEY and CDR2 SMNVEV (reference sequence). The CDR3 DNA follows: TGTGCCAGCAGCCAGGGACTAGCGGAAGAGACCCAGTACTTC. Translated: CASSQGLAEETQYF.

The rearrangement links TRBV7-6 to TRBJ1-6; D not resolved. Trimming left V 6 bases short and J 10 bases short, with 13 bases between. This CDR3 spans 13 amino acids. Germline V CDR1 and CDR2: SGHVS, FNYEAQ. The CDR3 sequence is CASSSGPPSPLHF. The CDR3 DNA reads TGTGCCAGCAGTTCAGGACCCCCCTCACCCCTCCACTTT.

The rearrangement uses TRBV5-1 and TRBJ1-2; D may be TRBD1 (5 bases). CDR1 and CDR2 from the germline V gene are SGHRS and YFSETQ. The CDR3 runs to 14 residues. The V end lost 5 bases, the J end lost 5 bases, and 16 bases lay between the germline ends. The CDR3 is CASSYSTEFYGYTF. Written as DNA, the CDR3 is TGCGCCAGCAGTTATTCGACAGAGTTTTATGGCTACACCTTC.

The CDR3 reads CASSLVGTGQETQYF. The CDR3 DNA reads as TGTGCCAGCAGCTTGGTTGGGACCGGCCAAGAGACCCAGTACTTC. The chain is built from TRBV5-4 and TRBJ2-5; possibly TRBD1 or TRBD2 for D (5 bases each). CDR3 size: 15 residues. Germline V CDR1 and CDR2: SGHNT, YYREEE (reference sequence). V gave up 0 bases and J gave up 1 base, with 10 bases separating them.

In DNA, the CDR3 is TGTGCCAGCTCACCAAGTCCCCCTCCGACTAATTCACCCCTCCACTTT. The encoded protein is CASSPSPPPTNSPLHF. The gene calls are TRBV18 and TRBJ1-6; D remains unclear. There are 16 residues in the CDR3. With 2 bases removed from V and 6 bases from J, the gap between germline ends came to 14 bases. In germline, CDR1 is KGHSH, CDR2 LQKENI.

The rearrangement links TRBV28 to TRBJ2-3; 11 bases match TRBD2. Looked up from germline, CDR1 is MDHEN and CDR2 is SYDVKM. The CDR3 runs 15 residues. With V trimmed by 3 bases and J by 3 bases, 2 bases remained unmatched. In DNA, the CDR3 is TGTGCCAGCAGTTTCTCTAGCGGGAGGACAGATACGCAGTATTTT. It translates to CASSFSSGRTDTQYF.

This rearrangement joins TRBV2 to TRBJ2-7; 9 bases are shared with TRBD1. The V gene's germline CDR1 is SNHLY and CDR2 FYNNEI. Trimming took 5 bases from V and 3 from J; bases not matched to a gene: 5. The CDR3 covers 14 residues. This chain's CDR3 is CASSRTGEIYEQYF. As DNA, the CDR3 is TGTGCCAGCAGTCGGACAGGGGAAATCTACGAGCAGTACTTC.

V and J are TRBV2 and TRBJ2-5; TRBD2 matches at 13 bases. The CDR3 loop spans 16 amino acids. J lost 7 bases, V lost 2 bases, and 7 bases had no gene match. Germline V CDR1 and CDR2: SNHLY, FYNNEI. Here the CDR3 DNA reads TGTGCCAGCAGTGAAACTAGCGGGGGGGCCGGCGGGACCCAGTACTTC. As protein: CASSETSGGAGGTQYF.

The rearrangement uses TRBV5-4 and TRBJ2-7; D possibly matches TRBD1 or TRBD2 (7 bases each). The CDR3 length is 15 residues. Per the germline V gene, CDR1 is SGHNT and CDR2 is YYREEE (reference sequence). The V gene lost 4 bases and the J gene lost 4 bases, with 18 bases spanning the gap. DNA for the CDR3: TGTGCCAGCAGCAACGGGAGGACAGGTGAATACGAGCAGTACTTC. It codes for CASSNGRTGEYEQYF.